This is a list of T cell receptor beta chains from one sample in a study of cytomegalovirus exposure and HLA in healthy donors. Assay used: immunoSEQ multiplex PCR; TCRdb lists only in-frame clones, some missing. The profile covers under 200,000 clones, with approximately 78% appearing a single time and approximately 3.1% taken by the ten largest. The sample taken for sequencing was PBMCs. The receptors derive from a woman in her forties in good health and CMV-seronegative. Each CDR3 is given with its conserved first and last residue.

v_call cdr3_aa
TRBV27 CASSFSGGFYEQYF
TRBV4-1 CASSPGGAATNEKLFF
TRBV15 CATSRSGPRGGTQYF
TRBV28 CASSLMRGAQTKNIQYF
TRBV15 CATSRAITNEKLFF
TRBV5-6 CASSLIHGRYEQYF
TRBV29-1 CSVQISSGNTIYF
TRBV6-5 CASRGGLRFGETQYF
TRBV6-1 CASSESPGTGFPDTQYF
TRBV28 CASSSAGQENTEAFF
TRBV19 CASSSRVYYTF
TRBV5-4 CASSLLASNYGYTF
TRBV9 CASSPSTSGYTF
TRBV4-2 CASSPSGSNGYTF
TRBV27 CASSSDRRYPGAQYF
TRBV5-6 CASSLANRASSGNTIYF
TRBV5-6 CASSRTGIHGYTF
TRBV6-1 CASSEAADQPQHF
TRBV6-1 CATAQGNYYGYTF
TRBV18 CASSPGTEAFF
TRBV28 CASSPQYSGANVLTF
TRBV9 CASSVEAGLAGMNTGELFF
TRBV6-1 CASSEVQLNEKLFF
TRBV4-1 CASSQMTGGISNQPQHF
TRBV5-5 CASSLGRVHQPQHF
TRBV5-1 CASSSGGREDEQYF
TRBV7-8 CASSPGEGNSPLHF
TRBV29-1 CSVAGVANEKLFF
TRBV7-9 CSSSYTYEQYF
TRBV9 CASSVHFEGQGREQYF
TRBV28 CASSLRGNYGYTF
TRBV18 CASSPEKGNLAEAFF
TRBV4-1 CASSQDTGLRSGIPPQHF
TRBV9 CASSPSDRGNYGYTF
TRBV4-1 CASSHGPGQGSEAFF
TRBV12-5 CASARTAGNTIYF
TRBV6-1 CASSFQGPLDQPQHF
TRBV6-1 CASSDGTSGPTDTQYF
TRBV11-2 CASSSRLAGGHEQFF
TRBV7-9 CASSLDRVWETQYF
TRBV9 CASSVARVADTQYF
TRBV2 CASSDDQSGTQYF
TRBV14 CASSPNRLAGVYEQYF
TRBV7-6 CASSLVQGGDTQYF
TRBV27 CASSRSRNNYGYAF
TRBV6-1 CAGSRGQGDGYTF
TRBV5-1 CASSPGTSGGDTQYF
TRBV7-9 CASTDSLYGYTF
TRBV7-9 CASSHIQYQETQYF
TRBV5-1 CASSLVSGGANEQFF
TRBV5-1 CASSLGNRVNEQFF
TRBV7-6 CASSLGQPNTEAFF
TRBV6-5 CASSARTGEYEQYF